The present T cell receptor beta chain was sequenced within a study of blood T cell repertoires in COVID-19. Across the whole study: Material from acute and convalescent COVID-19 was sourced from the United States, Italy and Spain. In each case, the material was cDNA or gDNA derived from T cells, B-cell-depleted T cells, or PBMCs.

Methods used by the authors: Cell counts per sample came from amplifying reference gene primers. The method was immunoSEQ multiplex PCR; TCRdb's version includes in-frame clones alone and lacks a portion of them. Clonal size and the V and J genes are those of that table, whereas D and trimming came from the DNA. Here the sample spans approximately 260,000 clones, about 86% being singletons. The length of the CDR3 is 14 residues. V lost 1 base, J lost 5 bases, and 11 bases lay in between. The germline V gene encodes CDR1 SGHAT and CDR2 FQNNGV. This chain joins TRBV11-2 and TRBJ1-2; D remains ambiguous. Sequencing was carried out using peripheral blood. The origin of this receptor is a woman aged 80 or over with acute or convalescent COVID-19. The CDR3 nucleotides read TGTGCCAGCAGCTTAGCCGGTTTCGGTTATGGCTACACCTTC. Residues: CASSLAGFGYGYTF.